This TCR beta chain was retrieved from a study of OX40 agonist ivuxolimab in advanced cancers. Background for the entire study: Ivuxolimab was an agonistic, fully human IgG2 monoclonal antibody directed against OX40 (CD134), a costimulatory receptor. A male proportion of roughly 80% and a mean age of around 60 years, ranging from about 23 to 90, were recorded for the dose-escalation cohort. The purpose of peripheral TCRbeta sequencing was to test whether ivuxolimab changed TCR sequence diversity and led to clonal T-cell expansion. Prior anti-PD-1, anti-PD-L1 or anti-CTLA-4 therapy was permitted, and 40% of dose-escalation patients had received checkpoint inhibitors. The paper covers the monotherapy dose-escalation part of the phase I ivuxolimab trial, which included N ≈ 57 patients. Partial responses occurred in three dose-escalation patients: two with cutaneous melanoma and one with hepatocellular carcinoma. Intravenous ivuxolimab was administered to patients every 2 weeks at six dose levels: 0.01, 0.1, 0.3, 1.5, 3 and 10 mg/kg. Of the roughly 51 patients in dose escalation, 19 had hepatocellular carcinoma, roughly 15 had melanoma, 9 had renal cell carcinoma and 9 had head and neck cancer.

Of note for this clone: Its antigen is unknown. The input lacks base qualities; no much larger clone sits a single base away.

The germline V gene sets CDR1 to SGHAT and CDR2 to FQNNGV. A distance of 5 bases separates the germline ends of V and J, which lose 1 base and 8 bases respectively. Including cysteine and phenylalanine, the CDR3 has 12 amino acids. Of the read, only the CDR3 DNA is kept; its 36 bases are in frame from base 1. Patients with a history of autoimmune disease or receiving systemic immunosuppression were excluded from the trial. Peripheral blood for TCR sequencing was collected from all dose cohorts at baseline, on cycle 4 day 1, and on cycle 7 day 1. The samples were drawn from a first-in-human, open-label, multicenter phase I dose-escalation trial of ivuxolimab. Adults with locally advanced or metastatic head and neck squamous cell, hepatocellular, melanoma or renal cell carcinoma were enrolled in the trial. Before TCR sequencing, CD4+ T cells and CD8+ T cells from peripheral blood were sorted into separate populations.

Genomic DNA was isolated from the sorted cells so that the TCRbeta CDR3 region could be sequenced. TCRbeta CDR3 regions were sequenced using the immunoSEQ Assay. The table was pulled from immuneACCESS by TCRdb, which kept in-frame rearrangements only. Such tables lose some clones; where checked, under half of the loss comes from unresolved V genes, and the rest has no known cause. The sample table lists under 75,000 clones, around 93% of them with a count of one. The ten largest clones capture 14% to 15% of the sample. Broader findings and caveats from the paper: In the 0.1-3.0 mg/kg groups, partial responders were among the patients with the lowest normalized peripheral clonal expansion, particularly in CD8+ T cells. Which antigens the clonally expanded peripheral T cells were specific for was not determined. Low levels of normalized T-cell clonal expansion were also seen in some nonresponding patients. On average, CD8+ T cells showed more expanded clones than CD4+ T cells after ivuxolimab. Clonal expansion of both CD4+ and CD8+ blood T cells was observed from baseline to week 6 at doses 0.1 to 3.0 mg/kg.

The chain is assembled from TRBV11-2 and TRBJ2-2; too little of a D gene remains to name it. The clonotype comes from an adult with an advanced solid tumor such as melanoma, head and neck, liver or kidney cancer. The material was CD4+ or CD8+ T cells sorted from blood, obtained in a trial of the OX40 agonist ivuxolimab. This receptor has the CDR3 CASSLAGGELFF. The DNA sequence follows: TGTGCCAGCAGCTTAGCGGGTGGGGAGCTGTTTTTT.